This is a list of T cell receptor beta chains from one sample in a study of shared clonotypes between healthy human individuals. The method was immunoSEQ multiplex PCR; TCRdb's version includes in-frame clones alone and lacks a portion of them. Of roughly 1,100,000 clones in the sample, about 74% were seen once. Source material: memory CD4+ T cells sorted from blood. Source of these receptors: a man between 18 and 35 years old in good health. Each CDR3 is given with its conserved first and last residue. D genes are given only for firm matches. Clone sizes are given selectively: once, few, many, or a class where the clone is expanded.

TRBJ2-2 15 . TRBV19 . TGTGCCAGTAGTAGAGGAAGGGAGAGCACCGGGGAGCTGTTTTTT CASSRGRESTGELFF
TRBJ2-2 17 . TRBV7-9 . TGTGCCAGCAGCTACTCCCCGACAGCAGCGAACACCGGGGAGCTGTTTTTT CASSYSPTAANTGELFF
TRBJ1-1 15 . TRBV6-5 . TGTGCCAGCAGCCCCCTGGCGGCGGTGAACACTGAAGCTTTCTTT CASSPLAAVNTEAFF
TRBJ2-3 15 . TRBV7-2 . TGTGCCAGCAGCTTAGATGGGGCTAGCACAGATACGCAGTATTTT CASSLDGASTDTQYF
TRBJ2-3 14 . TRBV2 . TGTGCCAGCATCATGTGGATCGGCACAGATACGCAGTATTTT CASIMWIGTDTQYF
TRBJ1-4 11 . TRBV20-1 . TGCAGTGCCGTGTTTAATGAAAAACTGTTTTTT CSAVFNEKLFF
TRBJ2-5 17 . TRBV7-6 . TGTGCCAGCAGCCCCACCGGGCTAGCGCGCGACCAAGAGACCCAGTACTTC CASSPTGLARDQETQYF
TRBJ1-1 15 TRBD1 TRBV4-1 few TGCGCCAGCAGCCAGAAGAGGACAGGGGTCACTGAAGCTTTCTTT CASSQKRTGVTEAFF
TRBJ2-2 16 TRBD2 TRBV18 . TGTGCCAGCTCACGCCCAGGAGCGGGAGGAACCGGGGAGCTGTTTTTT CASSRPGAGGTGELFF
TRBJ2-7 13 TRBD1 TRBV18 . TGTGCCAGCTCAGCGACAGGGGGTAGAGAGCAGTACTTC CASSATGGREQYF
TRBJ1-5 16 . TRBV28 . TGTGCCAGCAGTTTAACACTTTCTGAGGGCAATCAGCCCCAGCATTTT CASSLTLSEGNQPQHF
TRBJ1-3 16 TRBD1 TRBV19 . TGTGCCAGTATGGGACAGGGAATCGACTCTGGAAACACCATATATTTT CASMGQGIDSGNTIYF
TRBJ2-2 17 . TRBV5-1 once TGCGCCAGCAGCTTGGAGGCAGGGTCCTATAACACCGGGGAGCTGTTTTTT CASSLEAGSYNTGELFF
TRBJ2-5 14 TRBD1 TRBV2 . TGTGCCAGCACCTTGAGGGGGCAGGCAGAGACCCAGTACTTC CASTLRGQAETQYF
TRBJ1-6 15 . TRBV7-9 many TGTGCCAGCAGCTTAAGGACCCCCGATGGTTCACCCCTCCACTTT CASSLRTPDGSPLHF
TRBJ2-5 15 . TRBV2 . TGTGCCAGCATGCGAAGGGTCAGAACACAAGAGACCCAGTACTTC CASMRRVRTQETQYF
TRBJ2-5 15 TRBD2 TRBV6-1 . TGTGCCAGCAGTGGCGGACTAGCCAACCAAGAGACCCAGTACTTC CASSGGLANQETQYF
TRBJ1-3 16 . TRBV11-2 once TGTGCCAGCAGCCAAGTGGGGGTCAGTAAAGGAAACACCATATATTTT CASSQVGVSKGNTIYF
TRBJ2-7 18 TRBD2 TRBV7-2 . TGTGCCAGCAGCTCCTTAAGGGGACTAGCGGATAGATCCTACGAGCAGTACTTC CASSSLRGLADRSYEQYF
TRBJ2-3 16 . TRBV7-6 . TGTGCCAGCAGCTTAGACTTTGGGGGGAACACAGATACGCAGTATTTT CASSLDFGGNTDTQYF
TRBJ2-7 16 . TRBV4-1 . TGCGCCAGCAGCCGAAGTTTGACAGGTACCTTTTACGAGCAGTACTTC CASSRSLTGTFYEQYF
TRBJ1-3 15 . TRBV28 once TGTGCCAGCAGTTCAACCCGGGGATCTGGAAACACCATATATTTT CASSSTRGSGNTIYF
TRBJ1-6 12 . TRBV2 . TGTGCCAGCAGACGCTCCAATTCACCCCTCCACTTT CASRRSNSPLHF
TRBJ1-6 14 TRBD1 TRBV6-6 . TGTGCCAGCAGTCGGACAGGGATCGATTCACCCCTCCACTTT CASSRTGIDSPLHF
TRBJ2-3 14 TRBD2 TRBV7-9 . TGTGCCAGCAGCCCCTTCGAGCGGGAGGGGACGCAGTATTTT CASSPFEREGTQYF
TRBJ2-1 15 TRBD2 TRBV5-1 . TGCGCCAGCAGCTTGGTTCTAGCGGGGCTGGATGAGCAGTTCTTC CASSLVLAGLDEQFF
TRBJ2-1 14 TRBD2 TRBV5-1 . TGCGCCAGCAGCTTTAGCGGGGGGCACGTTGAGCAGTTCTTC CASSFSGGHVEQFF
TRBJ2-1 12 . TRBV7-2 many TGTGCCAGCAGCTTAGTCCGGGAGTCCCAGTTCTTC CASSLVRESQFF
TRBJ2-1 11 . TRBV29-1 few TGCAGCGCCGCCCCCGGTGGGGAGCAGTTCTTC CSAAPGGEQFF
TRBJ2-3 16 . TRBV5-1 . TGCGCCAGCAGCTTGGGAATAGGACAGAGCACAGATACGCAGTATTTT CASSLGIGQSTDTQYF
TRBJ1-2 16 . TRBV15 many TGTGCCACCAGCAGAGATAGGCAGGATACGGTCTATGGCTACACCTTC CATSRDRQDTVYGYTF
TRBJ2-5 16 TRBD1 TRBV7-7 few TGTGCTAGCAGCTTAGGCAACGGACAGGGGATGAAGACCCAGTACTTC CASSLGNGQGMKTQYF
TRBJ2-7 12 . TRBV11-1 . TGTGCCAGCAGCTTTTTGCAGGGCGAGCAGTACTTC CASSFLQGEQYF
TRBJ2-5 14 . TRBV19 . TGTGCCAGTAGTAGCGGGACGAAAGAAGAGACCCAGTACTTC CASSSGTKEETQYF
TRBJ2-2 14 TRBD1 TRBV29-1 few TGCAGCGTACTTGGGACAGTAAACACCGGGGAGCTGTTTTTT CSVLGTVNTGELFF
TRBJ1-3 16 . TRBV27 once TGTGCCAGCAGTTTATTGGGGCCGAGCTCTGGAAACACCATATATTTT CASSLLGPSSGNTIYF
TRBJ1-2 14 . TRBV11-2 many TGTGCCAGCAGCTTGTCTGAGGGCCCCTATGGCTACACCTTC CASSLSEGPYGYTF
TRBJ2-1 16 . TRBV27 . TGTGCCAGCTGTTCGGTGGTGGGGCTGCTTCTTTTGGAGCAGTTCTTC CASCSVVGLLLLEQFF
TRBJ2-1 14 . TRBV5-1 . TGCGCCAGCAGCTTGGAGGCTTTCAACAATGAGCAGTTCTTC CASSLEAFNNEQFF
TRBJ2-7 14 . TRBV6-6 . TGTGCCAGCACTTATCAAGACCGCGTTCACGAGCAGTACTTC CASTYQDRVHEQYF
TRBJ1-5 14 . TRBV6-5 once TGTGCCAGCAGTTATGGCCAAAGCAATCAGCCCCAGCATTTT CASSYGQSNQPQHF
TRBJ2-1 13 . TRBV18 . TGTGCCAGCTCCCAGGGAGAGGGCTGGGAGCAGTTCTTC CASSQGEGWEQFF
TRBJ1-2 15 . TRBV5-4 few TGTGCCAGCAGCTTGCGACAGATAACTAACTATGGCTACACCTTC CASSLRQITNYGYTF
TRBJ2-7 14 TRBD2 TRBV7-9 . TGTGCCAGCAGCCCCTGGACTAGCGGCCCCTTGGAGTACTTC CASSPWTSGPLEYF
TRBJ1-5 15 TRBD1 TRBV18 . TGTGCCAGCTCACCGAATGGACAGGGGCGTCAGCCCCAGCATTTT CASSPNGQGRQPQHF
TRBJ2-7 16 TRBD1 TRBV13 . TGTGCCAGCAGCGCCGGTTGGGACAGGGGAACCTACGAGCAGTACTTC CASSAGWDRGTYEQYF
TRBJ2-5 14 TRBD1 TRBV7-7 . TGTGCTAGCAGCTCGGGACAGCCAGGGGAGACCCAGTACTTC CASSSGQPGETQYF
TRBJ2-7 15 TRBD2 TRBV14 . TGTGCCAGCAGCCAAGGGGTAGCGGGGTACTACGAGCAGTACTTC CASSQGVAGYYEQYF
TRBJ2-7 16 TRBD2 TRBV7-9 . TGTGCCAGCAGTCCCTTCAGCGGGAGGCTCCTTTACGAGCAGTACTTC CASSPFSGRLLYEQYF
TRBJ2-5 16 TRBD2 TRBV7-2 . TGTGCCAGCAGCTTGCAAACCGGGACTAGGAGTGAGACCCAGTACTTC CASSLQTGTRSETQYF
TRBJ1-4 12 . TRBV11-2 few TGTGCCAGCAGCAGGGGACCGGAAAAACTGTTTTTT CASSRGPEKLFF
TRBJ2-5 16 . TRBV11-3 . TGTGCCAGCAGCCCCAGATCACAAGGCGGCTTAGAGACCCAGTACTTC CASSPRSQGGLETQYF